Listed here are 26 T cell receptor beta chains from one sample, sequenced in a study of CD8+ T cells in alopecia areata (dated by TCRdb to 2016 to 2019). The protocol used for the library was the immunoSEQ multiplex PCR assay. RNA was extracted from all samples and reverse transcribed into cDNA, which served as template for TCR sequencing. TCRdb re-hosts the immuneACCESS table, in-frame sequences only. Its copies lack some clones; in the studies checked, an unresolved V gene accounts for under half of them, and the cause for the rest is not known. In all, the sample holds 150,000 to 200,000 clones, and roughly 63% of those were seen once. The ten largest account for 15% to 20% of the sample. The meaning of the sample's treatment or condition label: oral pan-JAK inhibitor, 5-10 mg twice daily. This sample comprised CD4+ T cells sorted from blood, obtained between weeks 55 and 65, from a patient treated with tofacitinib. These receptors were obtained from a human donor with alopecia areata.

The chain couples TRBV5-1 to TRBJ2-5; D not certain. V lost 0 bases, J lost 5 bases, and 11 bases lay in between. Germline V gene data show CDR1 as SGHRS and CDR2 as YFSETQ. The CDR3 has 14 amino acids. As DNA, the CDR3 is TGCGCCAGCAGCTTGGCGACGTTTCAGGAGACCCAGTACTTC. This codes for CASSLATFQETQYF.

The rearrangement links TRBV29-1 to TRBJ1-6; 7 bases line up with TRBD1. The CDR3 is 13 amino acids. V gave up 5 bases and J gave up 9 bases; unmatched junction bases: 7. Germline V gives CDR1 SQVTM, CDR2 ANQGSEA. This chain's CDR3 is CSVLETGSSPLHF. CDR3 DNA sequence: TGCAGCGTTCTGGAGACAGGGAGTTCACCCCTCCACTTT.

The J gene is TRBJ2-5, the V gene TRBV10-3; 9 bases map to TRBD2. The germline V gene has CDR1 ENHRY and CDR2 SYGVKD. V lost 8 bases and J lost 2; bases outside the gene matches: 6. This CDR3 is built from 14 residues. CDR3 sequence reads: CAIQASGAQETQYF. CDR3 nucleotides: TGTGCCATCCAGGCTAGCGGGGCGCAAGAGACCCAGTACTTC.

The V call is TRBV29-1, the J call TRBJ1-4; TRBD1 matches 8 bases. The V gene end was trimmed by 4 bases and the J gene end by 5 bases; junction bases not matched to a gene: 9. This CDR3 has 15 residues. Germline lookup yields CDR1 SQVTM and CDR2 ANQGSEA. CDR3 protein: CSVGRGPGGNEKLFF. CDR3 in DNA: TGCAGCGTTGGCAGGGGGCCAGGCGGAAATGAAAAACTGTTTTTT.

The chain recombines TRBV6-1 with TRBJ1-1, with 9 bases aligning to TRBD1. Unmatched junction bases numbered 5, after V lost 6 bases and J lost 3 bases. The V gene's germline CDR1 is MNHNS and CDR2 SASEGT. This CDR3 has 14 residues. CDR3 region: CASRIRTGDTEAFF. The CDR3 DNA follows: TGTGCCAGCAGAATAAGGACAGGGGACACTGAAGCTTTCTTT.

This clone was detected only once. The chain uses TRBV6-1 and TRBJ2-4; unclear D gene. The CDR3 extends over 17 amino acids. Deletions cut 0 bases from V and 1 base from J, with 13 bases between. Per germline, CDR1 MNHNS and CDR2 SASEGT. CDR3 amino acids: CASSEARRNWAKNIQYF. In nucleotides, the CDR3 is TGTGCCAGCAGTGAAGCTCGCCGGAATTGGGCCAAAAACATTCAGTACTTC.

The rearrangement uses TRBV6-5 and TRBJ2-7, with D perhaps TRBD1 (5 bases). The CDR3 contains 12 residues. CDR1 is MNHEY and CDR2 is SVGAGI in the germline V gene. V was trimmed by 6 bases and J by 3 bases, leaving 9 bases between them. The CDR3 nucleotides are TGTGCCAGCAGCATAGACAGCTACGAGCAGTACTTC. Translated: CASSIDSYEQYF.

The rearrangement uses TRBV18 and TRBJ1-5; 8 bases line up with TRBD1. Per the germline V gene, CDR1 is KGHSH and CDR2 is LQKENI. V trimming: 3 bases; J trimming: 3 bases; junction bases outside the gene matches: 1. The CDR3 is 14 amino acids. Here the CDR3 reads CASSPGQVNQPQHF. CDR3 nucleotide sequence: TGTGCCAGCTCACCGGGACAGGTCAATCAGCCCCAGCATTTT.

The J gene is TRBJ2-5, the V gene TRBV19; D gene ambiguous. Germline lookup yields CDR1 LNHDA and CDR2 SQIVND (reference sequence). Trimming stripped 3 bases from V and 1 base from J, with 9 bases between. The CDR3 has 14 residues. CDR3 nucleotide sequence: TGTGCCAGTAGTATGGAAGTGGGCCAAGAGACCCAGTACTTC. This encodes CASSMEVGQETQYF.

Comments on this clone: The germline gene is not matched at one end of the junction; a read error may be the cause. The genes are TRBV30 and TRBJ1-2; TRBD1 is a possible D gene (5 bases). Looked up from germline, CDR1 is GTSNPN and CDR2 is SVGIG (reference sequence). This CDR3 contains 12 residues. CDR3 protein: CARRGRNYGYTF. As DNA, the CDR3 is TGTGCCCGGAGGGGCAGGAACTATGGCTACACCTTC.

The chain carries TRBV6-1 and TRBJ1-1; D remains ambiguous. Trimming took off 0 bases at V and 11 bases at J, with 13 bases between the two ends. CDR1 is MNHNS, CDR2 SASEGT, per germline. The CDR3 spans 13 residues. The DNA of the CDR3 is TGTGCCAGCAGTGAAGCGCTTCGGGATGTCGCTTTCTTT. Its protein product is CASSEALRDVAFF.

This chain connects TRBV11-3 to TRBJ1-6, with D uncertain. Trimming removed 0 bases at V and 7 bases at J, with 4 bases between. Germline V gene data show CDR1 as SGHNT and CDR2 as YENEEA. This CDR3 is built from 13 residues. This CDR3 is CASSLEQNSPLHF. In DNA form, the CDR3 reads TGTGCCAGCAGCTTAGAGCAGAATTCACCCCTCCACTTT.

The rearrangement uses TRBV11-3 and TRBJ2-2; 9 bases are shared with TRBD2. The length of the CDR3 is 14 residues. The germline V gene encodes CDR1 SGHNT and CDR2 YENEEA. J was trimmed by 3 bases and V by 5 bases; bases with no gene match: 1. CDR3 in amino acids: CASSRTSDTGELFF. The CDR3 bases are TGTGCCAGCAGCCGGACTAGCGACACCGGGGAGCTGTTTTTT.

The chain recombines TRBV18 with TRBJ2-5; possibly TRBD2 for D (5 bases). The V and J ends lost 1 base and 4 bases respectively, with 13 bases between them. CDR1 KGHSH and CDR2 LQKENI come from the germline V gene. This CDR3 comprises 15 residues. CDR3 DNA sequence: TGTGCCAGCTCACCACGACGTAGCGACGGAGAGACCCAGTACTTC. Translated, it gives CASSPRRSDGETQYF.

This chain connects TRBV12-5 to TRBJ1-1; D gene ambiguous. The germline V gene has CDR1 LGHNT and CDR2 FRNRAP. The ends were cut back, 1 base at V and 5 bases at J, with 8 bases in the middle. The CDR3 has 13 residues. The CDR3 nucleotides read TGTGCTAGTGGTTTGGATTTTATGACTGAAGCTTTCTTT. Translation gives CASGLDFMTEAFF.

The chain combines TRBV27 with TRBJ1-2; D perhaps matches TRBD1 (6 bases). The CDR3 covers 13 residues. Trimming pared 3 bases from V and 5 bases from J, leaving 10 bases between. In germline, CDR1 is MNHEY, CDR2 SMNVEV (reference sequence). DNA of the CDR3: TGTGCCAGCAGTTTCAGGGGAGAATATGGCTACACCTTC. It is translated as CASSFRGEYGYTF.

This clone was seen only a few times. The chain carries TRBV7-9 and TRBJ1-2; maybe TRBD1 (6 bases). Trimming pared 7 bases from V and 8 bases from J, leaving 17 bases between. The CDR3 loop spans 13 amino acids. CDR1 and CDR2 (germline): SEHNR, FQNEAQ (reference sequence). The CDR3 DNA reads as TGTGCCAGCACCTCGACGGCAGGGGTCGGCTACACCTTC. It specifies CASTSTAGVGYTF.

The gene calls are TRBV6-5 and TRBJ1-6, with D perhaps TRBD1 (5 bases). The V gene's germline CDR1 is MNHEY and CDR2 SVGAGI. Trimming shortened V by 4 bases and J by 9 bases, and 10 bases separated the two germline ends. The CDR3 extends over 13 amino acids. The CDR3 nucleotides read TGTGCCAGCAGTTGGCAGGGACCTTCACCCCTCCACTTT. It is translated as CASSWQGPSPLHF.

V is TRBV6-1 and J is TRBJ1-2; no firm D call. The germline V and J ends were trimmed by 4 bases and 3 bases, with 6 bases remaining between them. Germline lookup yields CDR1 MNHNS and CDR2 SASEGT. This CDR3 is 12 amino acids long. CDR3 in DNA: TGTGCCAGCAGTGTCATCTACTATGGCTACACCTTC. Encoded protein: CASSVIYYGYTF.

The chain combines TRBV5-1 with TRBJ2-7, with 7 bases that match TRBD1. CDR1 is SGHRS, CDR2 YFSETQ, per germline. The CDR3 contains 15 residues. V lost 4 bases, J lost 1 base, and 8 bases stayed unmatched. DNA for the CDR3: TGCGCCAGCAGCCCATCGCAGGGGGTTTCCTACGAGCAGTACTTC. This gives the protein CASSPSQGVSYEQYF. The full variable domain, rest sourced from reference TRBV5-1 and TRBJ2-7, is KAGVTQTPRYLIKTRGQQVTLSCSPISGHRSVSWYQQTPGQGLQFLFEYFSETQRNKGNFPGRFSGRQFSNSRSEMNVSTLELGDSALYLCASSPSQGVSYEQYFGPGTRLTVT.

The chain uses TRBV29-1 and TRBJ1-5, with 7 bases fitting TRBD1. The CDR3 is 13 residues long. The germline V gene has CDR1 SQVTM and CDR2 ANQGSEA. The ends lost 6 bases at V and 3 bases at J; junction bases unmatched: 5. The CDR3 is CSVEQGTNQPQHF. In nucleotides, the CDR3 is TGCAGCGTGGAACAGGGGACCAATCAGCCCCAGCATTTT.

This chain uses TRBV11-2 with TRBJ2-4; no clear D gene. CDR3 length equals 14 residues. The germline V gene encodes CDR1 SGHAT and CDR2 FQNNGV. V lost 5 bases, J lost 0 bases, and 8 bases lay in between. The CDR3 bases are TGTGCCAGCAGCCAAGAGGTAGCCAAAAACATTCAGTACTTC. The encoded protein is CASSQEVAKNIQYF.

V and J are TRBV29-1 and TRBJ2-7; TRBD1 is a possible D gene (5 bases). Germline CDR1 reads SQVTM; CDR2 reads ANQGSEA. V was clipped by 7 bases and J by 7 bases, with 17 bases between them. The CDR3 loop spans 12 amino acids. The CDR3 region has the DNA TGCAGCGCGGAAAAAGGGGTCGGGGAGCAGTACTTC. Translating it yields CSAEKGVGEQYF.

The V and J genes are TRBV10-3 and TRBJ1-6, with 8 bases matching TRBD1. CDR1 is ENHRY and CDR2 is SYGVKD in the germline V gene. This CDR3 is 13 amino acids long. The V and J ends lost 11 bases and 9 bases, in that order; junction bases with no gene match: 9. The CDR3 spells CAAERQGISPLHF. The CDR3 coding sequence is TGTGCCGCGGAGCGACAGGGGATTTCACCCCTCCACTTT.

This chain links TRBV12-5 with TRBJ1-2, with TRBD1 as a possible D gene (6 bases). The CDR3 has 13 amino acids. Per germline, CDR1 LGHNT and CDR2 FRNRAP. V was pared by 3 bases and J by 6 bases, with 11 bases between. CDR3 region: CASGLASGDGYTF. The CDR3, as DNA: TGTGCTAGTGGTTTAGCGTCAGGGGATGGCTACACCTTC.

The gene calls are TRBV10-3 and TRBJ1-2, with D perhaps TRBD1 (5 bases). V was clipped by 0 bases and J by 0 bases, with 8 bases between them. Germline V lookup: CDR1 ENHRY, CDR2 SYGVKD. The CDR3 runs 15 residues. The CDR3 bases are TGTGCCATCAGTGAGTCGGTGACAGCTAACTATGGCTACACCTTC. Translation: CAISESVTANYGYTF.